This record concerns one T cell receptor (beta chain) sequence. The antigen is undetermined. Germline CDR1 SGDLS, CDR2 YYNGEE. The CDR3 loop spans 13 amino acids. With 0 bases removed from V and 6 bases from J, the gap between germline ends came to 7 bases. Sequenced by immunoSEQ multiplex PCR; TCRdb stores in-frame clones only, minus some. This sample yields approximately 56,000 clones, of which more than 75% are seen a single time; 0.4% to 0.5% belongs to the top ten. The data originate from a study of memory CD4+ T cells and cytomegalovirus serostatus. Turning to the study itself: Donors were healthy Belgian adults, 10 or so CMV seropositive and fewer than 30 seronegative. Study-level findings and limits: Each of approximately 70 CMV-associated TCRbeta sequences occurred in one to five individuals.

Single viable CD3+CD4+CD8-CD45RO+ cells were sorted as the memory CD4+ T cells. This sequence originates from an adult in good health and CMV-seronegative. The genes are TRBV9 and TRBJ2-1; TRBD1 might be the D (6 bases). The sequenced sample consisted of memory CD4+ T cells from blood. CDR3 in amino acids: CASSVGQVNEQFF. The CDR3 DNA reads as TGTGCCAGCAGCGTAGGACAGGTCAATGAGCAGTTCTTC.